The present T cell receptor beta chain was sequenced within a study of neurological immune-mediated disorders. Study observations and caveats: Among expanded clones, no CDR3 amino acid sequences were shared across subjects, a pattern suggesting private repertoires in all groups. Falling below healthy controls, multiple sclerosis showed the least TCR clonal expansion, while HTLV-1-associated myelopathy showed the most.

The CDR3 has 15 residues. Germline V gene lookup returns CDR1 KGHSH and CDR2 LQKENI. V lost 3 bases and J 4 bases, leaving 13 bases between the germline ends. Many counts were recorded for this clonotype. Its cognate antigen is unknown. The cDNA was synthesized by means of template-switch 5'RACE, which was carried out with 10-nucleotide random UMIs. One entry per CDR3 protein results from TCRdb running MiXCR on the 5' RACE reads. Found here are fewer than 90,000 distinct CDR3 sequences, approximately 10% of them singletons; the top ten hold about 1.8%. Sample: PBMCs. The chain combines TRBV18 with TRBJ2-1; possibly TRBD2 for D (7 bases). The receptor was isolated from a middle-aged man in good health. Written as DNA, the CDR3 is TGTGCCAGCTCACCGAGGACTAGGGGGTACAATGAGCAGTTCTTC. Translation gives CASSPRTRGYNEQFF.